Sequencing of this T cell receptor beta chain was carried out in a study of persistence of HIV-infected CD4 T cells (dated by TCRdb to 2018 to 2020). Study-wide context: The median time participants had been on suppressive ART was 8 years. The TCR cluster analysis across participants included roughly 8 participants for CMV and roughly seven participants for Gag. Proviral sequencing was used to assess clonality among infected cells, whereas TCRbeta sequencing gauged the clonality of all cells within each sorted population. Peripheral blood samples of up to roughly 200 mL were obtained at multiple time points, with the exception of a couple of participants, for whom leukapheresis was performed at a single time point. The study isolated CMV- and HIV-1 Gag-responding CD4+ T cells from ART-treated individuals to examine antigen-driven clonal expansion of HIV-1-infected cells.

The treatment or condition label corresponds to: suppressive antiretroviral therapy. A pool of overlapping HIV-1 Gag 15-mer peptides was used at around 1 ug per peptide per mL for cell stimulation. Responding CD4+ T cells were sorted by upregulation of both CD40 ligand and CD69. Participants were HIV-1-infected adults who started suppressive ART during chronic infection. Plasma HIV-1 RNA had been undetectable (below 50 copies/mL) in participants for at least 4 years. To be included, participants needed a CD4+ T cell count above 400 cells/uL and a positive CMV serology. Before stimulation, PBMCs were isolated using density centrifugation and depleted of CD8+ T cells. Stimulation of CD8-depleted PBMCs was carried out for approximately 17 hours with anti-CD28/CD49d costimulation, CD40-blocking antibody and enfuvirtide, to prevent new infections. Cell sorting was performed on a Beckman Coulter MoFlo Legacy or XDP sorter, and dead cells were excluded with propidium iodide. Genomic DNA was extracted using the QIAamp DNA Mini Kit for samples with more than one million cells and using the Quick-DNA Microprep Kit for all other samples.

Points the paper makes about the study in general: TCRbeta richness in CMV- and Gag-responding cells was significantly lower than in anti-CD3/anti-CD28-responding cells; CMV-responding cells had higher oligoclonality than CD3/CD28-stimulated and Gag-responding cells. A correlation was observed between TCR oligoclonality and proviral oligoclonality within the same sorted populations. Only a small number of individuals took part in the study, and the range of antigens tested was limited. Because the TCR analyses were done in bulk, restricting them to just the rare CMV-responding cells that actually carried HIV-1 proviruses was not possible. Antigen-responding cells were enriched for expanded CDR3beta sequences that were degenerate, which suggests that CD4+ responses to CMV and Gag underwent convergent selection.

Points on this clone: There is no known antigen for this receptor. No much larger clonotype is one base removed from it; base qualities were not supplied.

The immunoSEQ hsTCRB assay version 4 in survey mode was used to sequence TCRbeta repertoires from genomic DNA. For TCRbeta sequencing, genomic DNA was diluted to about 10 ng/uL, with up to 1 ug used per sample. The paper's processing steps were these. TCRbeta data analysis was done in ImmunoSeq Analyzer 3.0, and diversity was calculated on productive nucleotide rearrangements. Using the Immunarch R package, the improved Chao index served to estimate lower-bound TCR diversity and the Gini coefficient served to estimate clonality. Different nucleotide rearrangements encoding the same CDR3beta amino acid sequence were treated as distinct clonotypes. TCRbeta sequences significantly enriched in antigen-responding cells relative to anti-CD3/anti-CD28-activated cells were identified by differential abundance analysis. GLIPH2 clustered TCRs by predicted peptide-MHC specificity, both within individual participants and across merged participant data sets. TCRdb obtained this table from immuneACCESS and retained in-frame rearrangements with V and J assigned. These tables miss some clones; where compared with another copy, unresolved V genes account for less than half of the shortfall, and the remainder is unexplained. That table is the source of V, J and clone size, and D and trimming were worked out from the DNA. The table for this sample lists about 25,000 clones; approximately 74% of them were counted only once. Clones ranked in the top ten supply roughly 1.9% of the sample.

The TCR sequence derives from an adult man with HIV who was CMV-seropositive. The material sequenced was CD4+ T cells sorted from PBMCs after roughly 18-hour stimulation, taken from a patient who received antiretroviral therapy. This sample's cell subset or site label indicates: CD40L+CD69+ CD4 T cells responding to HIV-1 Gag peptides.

Read as DNA, the sequence is TGTGCCAGCAGACCGGACAGGCCCAGCGGGGGCTACACCTTC. This codes for CASRPDRPSGGYTF. Recombination linked TRBV7-8 to TRBJ1-2; the central 7 bases match TRBD1. Trimming removed 6 bases from V and 8 bases from J; the gene matches leave 12 bases unexplained. The CDR3 starts with the cysteine, ends with the phenylalanine, and has 14 residues. Only CDR3 DNA remains: 42 bases, in frame from the first base. From a lookup of the germline V gene, CDR1 and CDR2 are SGHVS and FQNEAQ.